These 27 T cell receptor beta chains were all obtained from the same sample, sequenced in a study of blood T cell repertoires in COVID-19. TCRdb's copy holds only in-frame clones and misses some; the assay was immunoSEQ multiplex PCR. The sample yields approximately 250,000 clones, about 86% seen once. The sample consisted of peripheral blood. All receptors derive from a woman aged 70 to 79 with COVID-19, enrolled during active disease.

The chain combines TRBV11-2 with TRBJ1-2; no clear D gene. V dropped 0 bases and J dropped 8 bases, with 7 bases sitting between them. Germline-derived CDR1 and CDR2 are SGHAT and FQNNGV. This CDR3 is 12 amino acids long. For the CDR3, the DNA is TGTGCCAGCAGCTTAGAGGCGGGGGGCTACACCTTC. The encoded protein is CASSLEAGGYTF.

The chain combines TRBV30 with TRBJ1-6, with unresolved D. The CDR3 length is 15 residues. Germline CDR1 and CDR2: GTSNPN and SVGIG (reference sequence). Trimming pared 3 bases from V and 10 bases from J, leaving 19 bases between. The chain's CDR3 is CAWSPILAQRSPLHF. CDR3 sequence (DNA): TGTGCCTGGAGCCCAATCCTGGCCCAGCGGTCACCCCTCCACTTT.

This clone has only a few counts. This chain links TRBV10-1 with TRBJ2-7; the match to TRBD1 covers 9 bases. Losses at the gene ends were 4 bases for V and 6 bases for J; bases not matched to a gene: 4. Germline V gene sequence: CDR1 WNHNN, CDR2 SYGVQD (reference sequence). The CDR3 spans 13 residues. CDR3: CASSAVTGGEQYF. Written as DNA, the CDR3 is TGCGCCAGCAGTGCAGTGACAGGGGGCGAGCAGTACTTC.

This chain uses TRBV19 with TRBJ1-2, with 8 bases aligning to TRBD1. The trim removed 10 bases at V and 2 bases at J, leaving 3 bases unmatched. Germline-derived CDR1 and CDR2 are LNHDA and SQIVND (reference sequence). The CDR3 is 12 amino acids. The DNA of the CDR3 is TGTGCCACACGACAGGGGAACTATGGCTACACCTTC. Encoded protein: CATRQGNYGYTF.

This chain connects TRBV7-2 to TRBJ2-5; 8 positions agree with TRBD2. J lost 0 bases, V lost 5 bases, and 8 bases had no gene match. Per the germline V gene, CDR1 is SGHTA and CDR2 is FQGNSA. The CDR3 spans 16 residues. Here the CDR3 reads CASSDPYSGDQETQYF. The CDR3 DNA reads as TGTGCCAGCAGCGACCCTTATAGCGGGGACCAAGAGACCCAGTACTTC.

The chain couples TRBV10-3 to TRBJ1-2; TRBD1 might be the D (6 bases). This CDR3 spans 14 amino acids. Trimming shortened V by 5 bases and J by 3 bases, and 13 bases separated the two germline ends. CDR1 and CDR2 (germline): ENHRY, SYGVKD. CDR3 region: CAISPLGADYGYTF. CDR3 coding DNA: TGTGCCATCAGTCCCCTGGGGGCAGACTATGGCTACACCTTC.

V usage is TRBV6-5 and J usage is TRBJ1-1; TRBD1 aligns across 7 bases. The CDR3 contains 14 residues. J was trimmed by 4 bases and V by 7 bases; bases with no gene match: 9. Germline CDR1 reads MNHEY; CDR2 reads SVGAGI. The CDR3 spells CASIIYRGGTEAFF. The CDR3 DNA reads TGTGCCAGCATTATTTACAGGGGCGGCACTGAAGCTTTCTTT.

J is TRBJ1-3 and V is TRBV19, with a weak D call TRBD1 (6 bases). The length of the CDR3 is 16 residues. Trimming removed 2 bases from V and 2 bases from J, with 13 bases in between. From germline, CDR1 is LNHDA and CDR2 SQIVND (reference sequence). The CDR3 sequence is CASSITDRMTGNTIYF. In nucleotides, the CDR3 is TGTGCCAGTAGTATAACCGACAGGATGACTGGAAACACCATATATTTT.

On this clone itself: This specimen includes other DNA sequences encoding the same CDR3. J is TRBJ1-1 and V is TRBV19; a possible D gene is TRBD1 (5 bases). The CDR3 consists of 13 residues. Germline assignment: CDR1 LNHDA and CDR2 SQIVND (reference sequence). V lost 2 bases, J lost 4 bases, and 8 bases lay in between. The CDR3 protein is CASSITGGTEAFF. The DNA of the CDR3 is TGTGCCAGTAGTATAACGGGGGGCACTGAAGCTTTCTTT.

The gene calls are TRBV28 and TRBJ1-1; 8 positions agree with TRBD1. Germline V CDR1 and CDR2: MDHEN, SYDVKM. Losses at the gene ends were 5 bases for V and 0 bases for J; bases not matched to a gene: 14. The CDR3 is 18 residues long. The DNA for the CDR3 is TGTGCCAGCAGTACAGTTACAGGGGGGCTGTTCATGAACACTGAAGCTTTCTTT. Translated, it gives CASSTVTGGLFMNTEAFF.

The chain is built from TRBV12-5 and TRBJ2-3; 8 bases map to TRBD2. This CDR3 is built from 16 residues. V was pared by 0 bases and J by 1 base, with 3 bases of the junction left unmatched. Germline-derived CDR1 and CDR2 are LGHNT and FRNRAP. The CDR3 region has the DNA TGTGCTAGTGGTTTGGTACAAGCGGGGGGCACAGATACGCAGTATTTT. Translating it yields CASGLVQAGGTDTQYF.

J is TRBJ1-2 and V is TRBV4-2, with a weak D call TRBD1 (5 bases). V was trimmed by 0 bases and J by 3 bases, leaving 11 bases between them. The germline V gene encodes CDR1 LGHNA and CDR2 YNFKEQ. This CDR3 region has 15 residues. The CDR3 reads CASSQETANDYGYTF. The CDR3 DNA follows: TGTGCCAGCAGCCAAGAGACAGCAAATGACTATGGCTACACCTTC.

The chain combines TRBV9 with TRBJ1-1, with a tentative D call TRBD1 (5 bases). Per the germline V gene, CDR1 is SGDLS and CDR2 is YYNGEE. Trimming removed 4 bases from V and 4 bases from J, with 11 bases in between. CDR3 length: 13 residues. The CDR3 reads CASSLPGATEAFF. The CDR3 bases are TGTGCCAGCAGCCTCCCTGGGGCCACTGAAGCTTTCTTT.

The chain links TRBV9 to TRBJ2-7, with 9 bases aligning to TRBD2. This CDR3 region has 15 residues. The V segment lost 0 bases and the J segment 3 bases; nucleotides outside the gene matches: 4. Per the germline V gene, CDR1 is SGDLS and CDR2 is YYNGEE. The CDR3 DNA sequence: TGTGCCAGCAGCGTAGCTGGGACTAGCTACTACGAGCAGTACTTC. This encodes CASSVAGTSYYEQYF.

The chain has TRBV2 and TRBJ1-1; 11 nucleotides agree with TRBD1. CDR1 SNHLY and CDR2 FYNNEI come from the germline V gene. Germline trimming cut 6 bases from V and 2 bases from J; bases unmatched to any gene: 8. This CDR3 has 16 residues. The CDR3 DNA sequence: TGTGCCAGCAGACCCCGGACAGGGGGCCCCAACACTGAAGCTTTCTTT. This sequence encodes CASRPRTGGPNTEAFF.

This clone turned up a few times. The chain recombines TRBV20-1 with TRBJ2-2, with 11 bases matching TRBD2. J lost 2 bases, V lost 3 bases, and 11 bases had no gene match. The length of the CDR3 is 18 residues. Germline V CDR1 and CDR2: DFQATT, SNEGSKA (reference sequence). The CDR3 DNA sequence: TGCAGTGCTAGTTTAAGCACTAGCGGGGGCGCCAACACCGGGGAGCTGTTTTTT. It translates to CSASLSTSGGANTGELFF.

The CDR3 region has the DNA TGTGCCAGCAGTTACTCGAGGGTGGCAGAAAATTCACCCCTCCACTTT. This gives the protein CASSYSRVAENSPLHF. The chain has TRBV6-5 and TRBJ1-6; no definite D call. The length of the CDR3 is 16 residues. Trimming cost V 0 bases and J 7 bases, with 13 bases left between them. Germline V gene lookup returns CDR1 MNHEY and CDR2 SVGAGI.

The V and J genes are TRBV6-5 and TRBJ2-7; 9 nucleotides agree with TRBD1. This CDR3 contains 14 residues. Germline values: CDR1 MNHEY, CDR2 SVGAGI. J gave up 3 bases and V 6 bases, and 6 bases lay outside the gene matches. CDR3 DNA sequence: TGTGCCAGCAGGATGGGACAGGGTCTCTACGAGCAGTACTTC. Its protein product is CASRMGQGLYEQYF.

Here the CDR3 reads CATSRWTGPDTQYF. CDR3 DNA sequence: TGTGCCACCAGCCGATGGACAGGGCCAGATACGCAGTATTTT. The chain carries TRBV15 and TRBJ2-3; 8 bases match TRBD1. J was trimmed by 4 bases and V by 5 bases; bases with no gene match: 5. The CDR3 has 14 amino acids. CDR1 and CDR2 (germline): LNHNV, YYDKDF (reference sequence).

This clone was detected a few times. The chain employs TRBV4-2 and TRBJ1-4; D may be TRBD1 (6 bases). This CDR3 is 15 amino acids long. Trimming removed 0 bases at V and 5 bases at J, with 10 bases between. Germline loops: CDR1 LGHNA, CDR2 YNFKEQ. CDR3 sequence: CASSQDGQPNEKLFF. CDR3 nucleotide sequence: TGTGCCAGCAGCCAAGACGGACAGCCAAATGAAAAACTGTTTTTT.

The chain recombines TRBV29-1 with TRBJ2-5, with TRBD2 as a possible D gene (6 bases). The CDR3 spans 11 residues. V gave up 4 bases and J gave up 5 bases, with 8 bases separating them. CDR1 and CDR2 from the germline V gene are SQVTM and ANQGSEA. The CDR3 reads CSVALAETQYF. DNA for the CDR3: TGCAGCGTTGCGCTAGCGGAGACCCAGTACTTC.

The chain combines TRBV29-1 with TRBJ2-1; 10 bases line up with TRBD2. Germline CDR1 and CDR2: SQVTM and ANQGSEA. Trimming cost V 6 bases and J 3 bases; bases outside gene matches: 5. The CDR3 is made up of 14 amino acids. Here the CDR3 reads CSVPIAGGYNEQFF. The CDR3 DNA follows: TGCAGCGTCCCCATAGCGGGGGGCTACAATGAGCAGTTCTTC.

The chain couples TRBV18 to TRBJ1-1; D is uncertain. CDR3 size: 14 residues. The germline V and J ends were trimmed by 3 bases and 4 bases, with 12 bases remaining between them. In germline, CDR1 is KGHSH, CDR2 LQKENI. The CDR3 nucleotides read TGTGCCAGCTCACCGGCTTCCAGGCGCACTGAAGCTTTCTTT. This gives the protein CASSPASRRTEAFF.

The rearrangement joins TRBV5-1 to TRBJ1-3; D might be TRBD1 (5 bases). Germline CDR1 and CDR2: SGHRS and YFSETQ. V was clipped by 8 bases and J by 1 base, with 13 bases between them. This CDR3 has 14 residues. The CDR3 region has the DNA TGCGCCAGTTCCACGGGGGTGTCTGGAAACACCATATATTTT. Translated: CASSTGVSGNTIYF.

V usage is TRBV4-1 and J usage is TRBJ2-5; D possibly corresponds to TRBD2 (5 bases). Germline loops: CDR1 MGHRA, CDR2 YSYEKL. The V end lost 0 bases, the J end lost 9 bases, and 17 bases lay between the germline ends. The CDR3 loop spans 15 amino acids. CDR3 DNA sequence: TGCGCCAGCAGCCAAGATAACTCGGAGTTGGAGGCCCAGTACTTC. Encoded protein: CASSQDNSELEAQYF.

The chain employs TRBV5-6 and TRBJ2-2; 11 nucleotides agree with TRBD1. The CDR3 has 18 residues. Germline CDR1 and CDR2: SGHDT and YYEEEE. V shed 0 bases and J 1 base; nucleotides not matched to a gene: 5. In DNA form, the CDR3 reads TGTGCCAGCAGCTTGGGGGACAGGGGGTCCCTGAACACCGGGGAGCTGTTTTTT. This codes for CASSLGDRGSLNTGELFF.

This clone has only a few counts. The chain combines TRBV18 with TRBJ1-4, with TRBD1 as a possible D gene (6 bases). Trimming removed 0 bases from V and 2 bases from J, with 7 bases in between. Germline V gene data show CDR1 as KGHSH and CDR2 as LQKENI. This CDR3 has 15 amino acids. As DNA, the CDR3 is TGTGCCAGCTCACCACCCAGGGGTACTAATGAAAAACTGTTTTTT. This encodes CASSPPRGTNEKLFF. Together with reference TRBV18 and TRBJ1-4, the CDR3 gives the full variable domain: NAGVMQNPRHLVRRRGQEARLRCSPMKGHSHVYWYRQLPEEGLKFMVYLQKENIIDESGMPKERFSAEFPKEGPSILRIQQVVRGDSAAYFCASSPPRGTNEKLFFGSGTQLSVL.